Below are 20 T cell receptor beta chains sequenced from a single sample in a study of T cell responses to AZD1222 COVID-19 vaccine. Produced via immunoSEQ multiplex PCR; TCRdb's table is partial and in-frame only. The sample carries tens of thousands of clones, approximately 88% recorded once. The material was peripheral blood, obtained 28 days after the second AZD1222 dose. Every receptor here comes from an adult who received the AZD1222 COVID-19 vaccine.

The genes are TRBV11-3 and TRBJ2-1; maybe TRBD2 (7 bases). V lost 10 bases and J 2 bases, leaving 15 bases between the germline ends. This CDR3 comprises 14 residues. CDR1 is SGHNT, CDR2 YENEEA, per germline. The CDR3 here is CATQGGGPYNEQFF. In DNA form, the CDR3 reads TGTGCCACCCAAGGGGGGGGTCCCTACAATGAGCAGTTCTTC.

The J gene is TRBJ1-1, the V gene TRBV6-2 or TRBV6-3; D is perhaps TRBD1 (5 bases). Germline assignment: CDR1 MNHEY and CDR2 SVGEGT. CDR3 length equals 12 residues. V was clipped by 2 bases and J by 11 bases, with 12 bases between them. CDR3 nucleotide sequence: TGTGCCAGCAGTTACCCGACAGTTTCGGCTTTCTTT. Protein product: CASSYPTVSAFF.

The chain uses TRBV11-3 and TRBJ2-7, with D perhaps assigned TRBD1 or TRBD2 (5 bases each). The CDR3 has 13 amino acids. Trimming took 0 bases from V and 3 from J, leaving 6 bases between them. The germline CDR1 and CDR2 sequences are SGHNT and YENEEA. CDR3 bases: TGTGCCAGCAGCTTAGATGGGGGCTACGAGCAGTACTTC. Translating it yields CASSLDGGYEQYF.

This rearrangement joins TRBV19 to TRBJ1-6; maybe TRBD1 (5 bases). CDR1 is LNHDA, CDR2 SQIVND, per germline (reference sequence). CDR3 length: 17 amino acids. The V end was cut by 0 bases, the J end by 7 bases, with 16 bases between. The CDR3 loop reads CASSIDAGGSWNSPLHF. The CDR3 nucleotides are TGTGCCAGTAGTATAGATGCCGGGGGGTCGTGGAATTCACCCCTCCACTTT.

This rearrangement joins TRBV5-6 to TRBJ1-2; no firm D call. From germline, CDR1 is SGHDT and CDR2 YYEEEE. V was cut by 0 bases and J by 6 bases, with 12 bases left in between. The CDR3 has 14 residues. The CDR3 region has the DNA TGTGCCAGCAGCTTGGTTCTGGGGATGGATGGCTACACCTTC. It specifies CASSLVLGMDGYTF.

The V call is TRBV7-9, the J call TRBJ1-5; weak D call: TRBD1 (6 bases). V dropped 5 bases and J dropped 5 bases, with 10 bases sitting between them. From germline, CDR1 is SEHNR and CDR2 FQNEAQ (reference sequence). The CDR3 extends over 13 amino acids. Here the CDR3 reads CASSPDRYQPQHF. DNA of the CDR3: TGTGCCAGCAGCCCGGACAGATATCAGCCCCAGCATTTT.

This chain joins TRBV19 and TRBJ1-5, with a weak D call TRBD1 (6 bases). CDR3 length: 14 amino acids. CDR1 and CDR2 (germline): LNHDA, SQIVND (reference sequence). Trimming shortened V by 8 bases and J by 7 bases, and 18 bases separated the two germline ends. CDR3 sequence: CASSREGGTQPQHF. As DNA, the CDR3 is TGTGCCAGTTCCCGGGAGGGGGGGACGCAGCCCCAGCATTTT.

The rearrangement uses TRBV5-1 and TRBJ1-1; unclear D gene. The CDR3 extends over 13 amino acids. Germline V gene lookup returns CDR1 SGHRS and CDR2 YFSETQ. The V end lost 0 bases, the J end lost 1 base, and 4 bases lay between the germline ends. CDR3 bases: TGCGCCAGCAGCTTGGCTACGAACACTGAAGCTTTCTTT. Translation gives CASSLATNTEAFF.

This chain uses TRBV14 with TRBJ2-1, with a possible D match to TRBD1 (6 bases). This CDR3 has 16 amino acids. V lost 4 bases, J lost 2 bases, and 15 bases lay in between. Germline CDR1 reads SGHDN; CDR2 reads FVKESK. The CDR3 here is CASSRQQGSAYNEQFF. As DNA, the CDR3 is TGTGCCAGCAGCCGCCAACAGGGAAGCGCCTACAATGAGCAGTTCTTC.

For the CDR3, the DNA is TGTGCCAGCAGCCAAGGGGCCTTGTATAATTCACCCCTCCACTTT. It is translated as CASSQGALYNSPLHF. The chain recombines TRBV3-1 (or the pseudogene TRBV3-2) with TRBJ1-6; D is undetermined. Germline V gene lookup returns CDR1 LGHDT and CDR2 YNNKEL (reference sequence). The CDR3 runs 15 residues. The ends were cut back, 1 base at V and 4 bases at J, with 8 bases in the middle.

In nucleotides, the CDR3 is TGTGCCAGCAGTGATGTCTCAACTGGGCCCCAGCATTTT. It translates to CASSDVSTGPQHF. The chain recombines TRBV6-4 with TRBJ1-5; D unclear. Germline V CDR1 and CDR2: MRHNA, SNTAGT. The CDR3 length is 13 residues. V dropped 3 bases and J dropped 9 bases, with 12 bases sitting between them.

The chain uses TRBV4-1 and TRBJ2-4, with no clear D. Germline loops: CDR1 MGHRA, CDR2 YSYEKL. CDR3 length: 12 amino acids. V was pared by 0 bases and J by 8 bases, with 5 bases between. CDR3 region: CASSQESHIQYF. Here the CDR3 DNA reads TGCGCCAGCAGCCAAGAATCGCACATTCAGTACTTC.

This clone was detected a few times. V is TRBV6-5 and J is TRBJ1-2, with D maybe TRBD1 (6 bases). Germline V gene lookup returns CDR1 MNHEY and CDR2 SVGAGI. This CDR3 contains 13 residues. V was cut by 2 bases and J by 4 bases, with 8 bases left in between. CDR3 DNA: TGTGCCAGCAGTTACGGACAGCTCTATGGCTACACCTTC. Residues: CASSYGQLYGYTF.

In this sample, this clone turned up once. V and J are TRBV27 and TRBJ1-1, with D uncertain. Germline CDR1 reads MNHEY; CDR2 reads SMNVEV (reference sequence). With 5 bases removed from V and 0 bases from J, the gap between germline ends came to 7 bases. The CDR3 is 13 residues long. CDR3 protein: CASSAAMNTEAFF. In DNA form, the CDR3 reads TGTGCCAGCAGTGCCGCCATGAACACTGAAGCTTTCTTT.

The gene calls are TRBV6-1 and TRBJ1-2; 8 nucleotides align to TRBD1. V dropped 1 base and J dropped 9; count of bases not matched to a gene: 4. Germline-derived CDR1 and CDR2 are MNHNS and SASEGT. The length of the CDR3 is 13 residues. CDR3 sequence (DNA): TGTGCCAGCAGTGAAGGGACAGGGAGAAGCTACACCTTC. It specifies CASSEGTGRSYTF.

Comments on this clone: A much larger clone sits a single nucleotide away, making a read error possible. V usage is TRBV7-9 and J usage is TRBJ2-2; D is unresolved. Trimming removed 5 bases from V and 3 bases from J, with 4 bases in between. The CDR3 is 12 residues long. CDR1 and CDR2 (germline): SEHNR, FQNEAQ (reference sequence). In nucleotides, the CDR3 is TGTGCCAGCAGCCCCCACACCGGGGAGCTGTTTTTT. The encoded protein is CASSPHTGELFF.

Here the CDR3 DNA reads TGTGCCAGCAGCTTACCTGGCAGGAACACTGAAGCTTTCTTT. Protein: CASSLPGRNTEAFF. The V and J genes are TRBV7-8 and TRBJ1-1, with no clear D. This CDR3 spans 14 amino acids. V was cut by 2 bases and J by 1 base, with 8 bases left in between. CDR1 is SGHVS, CDR2 FQNEAQ, per germline. Supplemented by reference TRBV7-8 and TRBJ1-1, the full variable domain reads GAGVSQSPRYKVAKRGQDVALRCDPISGHVSLFWYQQALGQGPEFLTYFQNEAQLDKSGLPSDRFFAERPEGSVSTLKIQRTQQEDSAVYLCASSLPGRNTEAFFGQGTRLTVV.

J is TRBJ2-7 and V is TRBV19, with 8 positions matching TRBD1. CDR1 LNHDA and CDR2 SQIVND come from the germline V gene (reference sequence). Unmatched junction bases numbered 13, after V lost 9 bases and J lost 6 bases. CDR3 length: 14 residues. The CDR3 coding sequence is TGTGCCAGCTCTCCCCGACAGGGGAATTTCGAGCAGTACTTC. This gives the protein CASSPRQGNFEQYF.

This clone appeared a single time. The chain joins TRBV19 to TRBJ1-6; 9 nucleotides match TRBD1. The V segment lost 8 bases and the J segment 10 bases; nucleotides outside the gene matches: 15. The CDR3 runs to 16 residues. Germline CDR1 reads LNHDA; CDR2 reads SQIVND (reference sequence). CDR3 coding DNA: TGTGCCAGTTCCCCTCAAAAGGGGACAGGGTGGTCACCCCTCCACTTT. Translating gives CASSPQKGTGWSPLHF. Drawing the rest from reference TRBV19 and TRBJ1-6, the complete variable domain is DGGITQSPKYLFRKEGQNVTLSCEQNLNHDAMYWYRQDPGQGLRLIYYSQIVNDFQKGDIAEGYSVSREKKESFPLTVTSAQKNPTAFYLCASSPQKGTGWSPLHFGNGTRLTVT.

V and J are TRBV5-5 and TRBJ1-3; TRBD1 might be the D (6 bases). V lost 4 bases to trimming and J lost 0 bases, with 17 bases between them. The CDR3 contains 17 residues. Germline-derived CDR1 and CDR2 are SGHKS and YYEKEE (reference sequence). CDR3 residues: CASSPLRGLLSGNTIYF. In nucleotides, the CDR3 is TGTGCCAGCAGCCCCCTCCGGGGGCTCCTCTCTGGAAACACCATATATTTT.